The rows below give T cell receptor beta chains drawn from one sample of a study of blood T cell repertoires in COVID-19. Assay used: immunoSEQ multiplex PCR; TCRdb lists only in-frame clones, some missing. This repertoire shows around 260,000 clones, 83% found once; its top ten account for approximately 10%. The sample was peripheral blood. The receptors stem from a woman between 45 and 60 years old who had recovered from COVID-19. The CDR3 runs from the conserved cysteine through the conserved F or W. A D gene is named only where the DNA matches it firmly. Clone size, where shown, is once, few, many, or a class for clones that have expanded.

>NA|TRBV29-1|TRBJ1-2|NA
TGCAGCGTTGAAGGGACAGCAATCAAAGGCTACACCTTC
CSVEGTAIKGYTF
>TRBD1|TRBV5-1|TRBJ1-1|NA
TGCGCCAGCAGCCTCCGGGACAGGGCGCTCACTGAAGCTTTCTTT
CASSLRDRALTEAFF
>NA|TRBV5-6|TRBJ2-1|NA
TGTGCCAGCAGCCCAGGGGCAGACAGCTCCTACAATGAGCAGTTCTTC
CASSPGADSSYNEQFF
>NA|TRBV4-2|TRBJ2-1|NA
TGTGCCAGCAGCCAAGATAGATTTTACAATGAGCAGTTCTTC
CASSQDRFYNEQFF
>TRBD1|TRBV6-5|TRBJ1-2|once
TGTGCCAGCAGTCGCGACAGGGGCCAGGGCTACACCTTC
CASSRDRGQGYTF
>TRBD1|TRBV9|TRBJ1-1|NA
TGTGCCAGCAGCGCAGGGGGCCCTGAGACTGAAGCTTTCTTT
CASSAGGPETEAFF
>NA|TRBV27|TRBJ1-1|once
TGTGCCAGCAGTTTTGGGCTCCTCGGGAACACTGAAGCTTTCTTT
CASSFGLLGNTEAFF
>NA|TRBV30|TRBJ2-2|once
TGTGCCCCAAGCGGAATAAGAGAAACTACCGGGGAGCTGTTTTTT
CAPSGIRETTGELFF
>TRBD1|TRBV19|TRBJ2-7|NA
TGTGCCAGTAGTATTGTACAGGGGGCTGCCGAGCAGTACTTC
CASSIVQGAAEQYF
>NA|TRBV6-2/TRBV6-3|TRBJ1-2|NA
TGTGCCAGCAGTTACGGGCGGGACCAGCCGTATGGCTACACCTTC
CASSYGRDQPYGYTF
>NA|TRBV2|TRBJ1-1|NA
TGTGCCAGCAGCTCTAGACGGTGGAACACTGAAGCTTTCTTT
CASSSRRWNTEAFF
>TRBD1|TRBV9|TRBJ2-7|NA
TGTGCCAGCAGCGTTTTTTTCCGGACAGGGAGTTACGAGCAGTACTTC
CASSVFFRTGSYEQYF
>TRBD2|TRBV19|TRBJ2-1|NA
TGTGCCATTAGTATTGGGACCGGGGCGGGGGGTGAGCAGTTCTTC
CAISIGTGAGGEQFF
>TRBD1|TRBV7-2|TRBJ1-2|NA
TGTGCCAGCAGCTCCGGACAGGATAACTATGGCTACACCTTC
CASSSGQDNYGYTF
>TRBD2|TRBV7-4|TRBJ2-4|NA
TGTGCCAGCAGCCGCAGCGGGAGGGGGCGAGCCAAAAACATTCAGTACTTC
CASSRSGRGRAKNIQYF
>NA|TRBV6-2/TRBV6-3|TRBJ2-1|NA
TGTGCCAGCAGCTCCGACTACAGCTCCTACAATGAGCAGTTCTTC
CASSSDYSSYNEQFF
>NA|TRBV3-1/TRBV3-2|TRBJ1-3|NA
TGTGCCAGCAGCCAAGGTGATCAGGGTCACTCTGGAAACACCATATATTTT
CASSQGDQGHSGNTIYF
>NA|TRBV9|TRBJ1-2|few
TGTGCCAGCAGCGTAGTAGGGGATGGCTACACCTTC
CASSVVGDGYTF
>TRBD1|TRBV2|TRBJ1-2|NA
TGTGCCAGCAGGCCTGACAGGGCCTTTAACTATGGCTACACCTTC
CASRPDRAFNYGYTF
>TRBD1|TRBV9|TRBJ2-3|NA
TGTGCCAGCAGCGAGGGGGCGAGGGGAACAGATACGCAGTATTTT
CASSEGARGTDTQYF
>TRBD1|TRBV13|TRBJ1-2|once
TGTGCCAGCAGCTTAGGGGGGACGGGGACAGCTTATGGCTACACCTTC
CASSLGGTGTAYGYTF
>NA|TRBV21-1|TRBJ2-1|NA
TGTGCCAGCAGCAAAAAATTCTCCCCCGGACTACTCTACAATGAGCAGTTCTTC
CASSKKFSPGLLYNEQFF
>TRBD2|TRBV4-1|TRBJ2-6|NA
TGCGCCAGCAGCCAAGAGGGAGGGTCCGGGGCCAACGTCCTGACTTTC
CASSQEGGSGANVLTF
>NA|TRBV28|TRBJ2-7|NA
TGTGCCAGCACCACCCAGAGGGGGAACCTCTACGAGCAGTACTTC
CASTTQRGNLYEQYF
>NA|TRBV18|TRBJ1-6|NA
TGTGCCAGCTCACCCAAATTAACAGACCACAGCTCCTATAATTCACCCCTCCACTTT
CASSPKLTDHSSYNSPLHF
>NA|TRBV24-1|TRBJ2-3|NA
TGTGCCACCAGTGATTTCGGCGGAGCTAGCACAGATACGCAGTATTTT
CATSDFGGASTDTQYF
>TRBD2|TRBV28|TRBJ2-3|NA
TGTGCCACCCTAAGGAGACTAGCGGGGACAGATACGCAGTATTTT
CATLRRLAGTDTQYF
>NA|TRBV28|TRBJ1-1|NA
TGTGCCAGCAGTACCGCAGGGGTCACTGAAGCTTTCTTT
CASSTAGVTEAFF
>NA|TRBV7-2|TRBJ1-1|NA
TGTGCCAGCAGCTTAGGAGGGGGGAACACTGAAGCTTTCTTT
CASSLGGGNTEAFF